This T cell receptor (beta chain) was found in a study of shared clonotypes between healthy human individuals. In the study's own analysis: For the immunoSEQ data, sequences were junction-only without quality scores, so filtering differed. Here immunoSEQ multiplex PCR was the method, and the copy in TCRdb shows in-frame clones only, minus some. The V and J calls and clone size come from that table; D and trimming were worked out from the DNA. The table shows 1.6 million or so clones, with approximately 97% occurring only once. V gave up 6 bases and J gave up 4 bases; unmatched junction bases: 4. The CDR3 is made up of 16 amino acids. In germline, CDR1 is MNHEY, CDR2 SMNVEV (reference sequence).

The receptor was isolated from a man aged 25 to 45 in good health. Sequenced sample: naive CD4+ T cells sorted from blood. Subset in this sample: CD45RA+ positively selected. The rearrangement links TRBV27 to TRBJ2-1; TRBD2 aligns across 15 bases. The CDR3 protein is CASRNGLAGGYNEQFF. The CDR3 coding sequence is TGTGCCAGCAGGAACGGACTAGCGGGAGGGTACAATGAGCAGTTCTTC.